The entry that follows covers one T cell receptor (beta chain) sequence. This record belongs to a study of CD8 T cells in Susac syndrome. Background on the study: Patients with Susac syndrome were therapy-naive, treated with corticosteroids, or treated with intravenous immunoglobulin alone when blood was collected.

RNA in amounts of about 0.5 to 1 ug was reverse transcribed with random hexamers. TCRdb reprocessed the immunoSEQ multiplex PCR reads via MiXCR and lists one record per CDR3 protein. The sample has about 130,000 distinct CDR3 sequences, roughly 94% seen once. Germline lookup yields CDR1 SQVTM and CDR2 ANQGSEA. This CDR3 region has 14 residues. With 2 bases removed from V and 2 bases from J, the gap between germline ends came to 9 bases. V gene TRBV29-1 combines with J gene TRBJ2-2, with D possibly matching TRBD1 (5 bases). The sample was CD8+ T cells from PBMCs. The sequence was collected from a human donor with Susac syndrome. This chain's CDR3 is CSVETGLNTGELFF. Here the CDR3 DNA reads TGCAGCGTTGAAACAGGCCTAAACACCGGGGAGCTGTTTTTT.